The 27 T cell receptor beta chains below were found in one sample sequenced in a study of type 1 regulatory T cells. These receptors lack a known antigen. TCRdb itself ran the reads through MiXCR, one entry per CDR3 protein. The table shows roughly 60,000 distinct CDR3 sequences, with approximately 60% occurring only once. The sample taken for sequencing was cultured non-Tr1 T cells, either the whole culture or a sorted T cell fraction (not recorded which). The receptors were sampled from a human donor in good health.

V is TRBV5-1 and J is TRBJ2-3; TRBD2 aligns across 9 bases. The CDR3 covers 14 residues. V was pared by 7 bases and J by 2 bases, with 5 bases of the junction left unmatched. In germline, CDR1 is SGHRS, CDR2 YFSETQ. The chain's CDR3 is CASAGGVNTDTQYF. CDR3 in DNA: TGCGCCAGCGCGGGAGGGGTAAACACAGATACGCAGTATTTT.

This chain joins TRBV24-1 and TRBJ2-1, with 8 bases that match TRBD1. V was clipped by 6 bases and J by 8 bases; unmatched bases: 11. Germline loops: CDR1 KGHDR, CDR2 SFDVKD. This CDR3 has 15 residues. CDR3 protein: CATSPGAGGLDEQFF. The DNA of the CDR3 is TGTGCCACCAGTCCTGGGGCAGGGGGCTTGGATGAGCAGTTCTTC.

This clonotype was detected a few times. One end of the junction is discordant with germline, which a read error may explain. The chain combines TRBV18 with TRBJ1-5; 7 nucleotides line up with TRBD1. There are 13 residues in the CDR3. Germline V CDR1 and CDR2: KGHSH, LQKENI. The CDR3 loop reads CASSTQGNRPQHF. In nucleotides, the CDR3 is TGTGCCAGCTCAACACAGGGGAATCGGCCCCAGCATTTT. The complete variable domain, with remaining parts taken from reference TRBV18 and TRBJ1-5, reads NAGVMQNPRHLVRRRGQEARLRCSPMKGHSHVYWYRQLPEEGLKFMVYLQKENIIDESGMPKERFSAEFPKEGPSILRIQQVVRGDSAAYFCASSTQGNRPQHFGDGTRLSIL.

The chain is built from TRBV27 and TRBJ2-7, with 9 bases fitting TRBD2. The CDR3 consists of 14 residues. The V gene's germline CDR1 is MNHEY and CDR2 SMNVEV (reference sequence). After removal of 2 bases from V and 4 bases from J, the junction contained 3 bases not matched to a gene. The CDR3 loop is CASSLVAGVYEQYF. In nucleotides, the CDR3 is TGTGCCAGCAGTTTAGTAGCGGGAGTTTACGAGCAGTACTTC.

CDR3 sequence (DNA): TGTGCCTGGAGTGTAGACTACGAGCAGTACTTC. As protein: CAWSVDYEQYF. The chain joins TRBV30 to TRBJ2-7; D unresolved. The germline gives CDR1 GTSNPN, CDR2 SVGIG (reference sequence). V dropped 0 bases and J dropped 3 bases, with 3 bases sitting between them. The CDR3 sequence is 11 residues long.

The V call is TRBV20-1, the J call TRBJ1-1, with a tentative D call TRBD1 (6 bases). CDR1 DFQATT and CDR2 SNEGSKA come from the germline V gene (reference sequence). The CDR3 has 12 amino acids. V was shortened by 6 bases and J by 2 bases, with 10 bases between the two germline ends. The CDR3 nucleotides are TGCAGTGCCCATGGGACAAACACTGAAGCTTTCTTT. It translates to CSAHGTNTEAFF.

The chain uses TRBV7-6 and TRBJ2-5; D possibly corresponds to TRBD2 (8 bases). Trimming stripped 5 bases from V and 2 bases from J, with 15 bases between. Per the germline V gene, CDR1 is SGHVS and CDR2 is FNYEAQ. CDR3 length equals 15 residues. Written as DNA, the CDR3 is TGTGCCAGCAGCCCGACAGGGACTAGACAAGAGACCCAGTACTTC. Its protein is CASSPTGTRQETQYF.

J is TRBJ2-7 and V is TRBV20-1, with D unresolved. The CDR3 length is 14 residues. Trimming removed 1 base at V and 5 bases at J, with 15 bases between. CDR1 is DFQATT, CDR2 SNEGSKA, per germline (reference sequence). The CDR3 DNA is TGCAGTGCTAGAGTGGCCGAAGTTGTGAACGAGCAGTACTTC. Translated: CSARVAEVVNEQYF.

This chain's CDR3 is CASSKAGGTDTQYF. CDR3 DNA: TGTGCCAGCAGCAAAGCAGGGGGCACAGATACGCAGTATTTT. The genes are TRBV21-1 and TRBJ2-3; the table names TRBD1, a call not compared with the DNA. TRBV21-1 is reported as a pseudogene. CDR3 length: 14 residues.

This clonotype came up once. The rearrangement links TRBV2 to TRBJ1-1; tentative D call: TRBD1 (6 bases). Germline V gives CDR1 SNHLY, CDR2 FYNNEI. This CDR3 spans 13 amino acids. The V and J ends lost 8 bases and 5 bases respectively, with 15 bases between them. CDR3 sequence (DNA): TGTGCCAGCTCGGGAGGGGGGAAGACTGAAGCTTTCTTT. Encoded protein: CASSGGGKTEAFF. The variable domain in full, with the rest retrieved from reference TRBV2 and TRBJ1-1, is EPEVTQTPSHQVTQMGQEVILRCVPISNHLYFYWYRQILGQKVEFLVSFYNNEISEKSEIFDDQFSVERPDGSNFTLKIRSTKLEDSAMYFCASSGGGKTEAFFGQGTRLTVV.

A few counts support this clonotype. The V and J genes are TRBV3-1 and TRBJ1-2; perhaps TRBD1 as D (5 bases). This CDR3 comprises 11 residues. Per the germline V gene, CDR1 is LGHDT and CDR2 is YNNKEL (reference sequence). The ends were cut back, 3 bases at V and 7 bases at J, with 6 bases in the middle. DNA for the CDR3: TGTGCCAGCAGCCAGAGGGGTGGCTACACCTTC. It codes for CASSQRGGYTF.

The CDR3 here is CAISESNGDEQFF. CDR3 in DNA: TGTGCCATCAGTGAGTCGAATGGCGATGAGCAGTTCTTC. J is TRBJ2-1 and V is TRBV10-3; D gene unclear. Germline CDR1 is ENHRY and CDR2 is SYGVKD. V lost 0 bases, J lost 8 bases, and 8 bases lay in between. The CDR3 contains 13 residues.

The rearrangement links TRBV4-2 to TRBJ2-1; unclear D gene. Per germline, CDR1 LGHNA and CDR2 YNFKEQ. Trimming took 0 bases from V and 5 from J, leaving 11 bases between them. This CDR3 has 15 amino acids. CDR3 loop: CASSQDYGGNNEQFF. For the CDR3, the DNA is TGTGCCAGCAGCCAAGATTACGGCGGAAACAATGAGCAGTTCTTC.

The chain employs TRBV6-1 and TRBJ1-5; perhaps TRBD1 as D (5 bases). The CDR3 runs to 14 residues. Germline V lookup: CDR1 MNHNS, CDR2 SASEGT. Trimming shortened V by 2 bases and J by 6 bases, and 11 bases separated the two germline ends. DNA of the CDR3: TGTGCCAGCAGTGAATATTCAAGGGGTCAGCCCCAGCATTTT. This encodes CASSEYSRGQPQHF.

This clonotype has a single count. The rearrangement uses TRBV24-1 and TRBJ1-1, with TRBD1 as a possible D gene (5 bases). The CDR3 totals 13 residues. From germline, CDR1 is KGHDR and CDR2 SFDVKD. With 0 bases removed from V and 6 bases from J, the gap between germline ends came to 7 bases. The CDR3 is CATSDLQGAEAFF. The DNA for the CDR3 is TGTGCCACCAGTGATTTGCAGGGAGCTGAAGCTTTCTTT.

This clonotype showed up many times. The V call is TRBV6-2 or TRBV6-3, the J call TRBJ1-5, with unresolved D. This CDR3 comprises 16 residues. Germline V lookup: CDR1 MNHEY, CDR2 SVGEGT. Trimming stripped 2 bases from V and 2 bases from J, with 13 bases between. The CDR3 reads CASSYPVETGNQPQHF. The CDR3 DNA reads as TGTGCCAGCAGTTACCCGGTCGAGACGGGCAATCAGCCCCAGCATTTT.

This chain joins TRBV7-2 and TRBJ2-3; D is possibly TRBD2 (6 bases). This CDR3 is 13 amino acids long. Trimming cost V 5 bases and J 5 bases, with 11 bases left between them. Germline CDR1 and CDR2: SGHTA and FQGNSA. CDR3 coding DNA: TGTGCCAGCAGCCCCTGGGGGGTAGATACGCAGTATTTT. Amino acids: CASSPWGVDTQYF.

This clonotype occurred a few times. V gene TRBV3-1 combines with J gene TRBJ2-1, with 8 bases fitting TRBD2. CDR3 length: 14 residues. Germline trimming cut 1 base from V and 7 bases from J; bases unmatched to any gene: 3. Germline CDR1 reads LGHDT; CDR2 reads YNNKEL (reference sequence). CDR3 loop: CASSQGASGNEQFF. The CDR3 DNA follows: TGTGCCAGCAGCCAAGGAGCTAGCGGGAATGAGCAGTTCTTC.

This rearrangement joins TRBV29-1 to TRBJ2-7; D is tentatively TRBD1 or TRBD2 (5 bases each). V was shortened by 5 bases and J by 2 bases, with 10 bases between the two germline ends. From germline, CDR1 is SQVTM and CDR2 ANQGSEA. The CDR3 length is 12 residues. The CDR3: CSVSEGTYEQYF. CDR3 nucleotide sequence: TGCAGCGTTTCTGAGGGGACCTACGAGCAGTACTTC.

The CDR3 region is CASSFAQGAITEAFF. In DNA, the CDR3 is TGCGCCAGCAGCTTTGCTCAGGGGGCGATTACTGAAGCTTTCTTT. The V call is TRBV5-1, the J call TRBJ1-1, with 8 nucleotides matching TRBD1. Germline CDR1 SGHRS, CDR2 YFSETQ. This CDR3 contains 15 residues. V lost 2 bases to trimming and J lost 5 bases; unmatched junction nucleotides: 8. Full variable domain (remainder filled in from reference TRBV5-1 and TRBJ1-1): KAGVTQTPRYLIKTRGQQVTLSCSPISGHRSVSWYQQTPGQGLQFLFEYFSETQRNKGNFPGRFSGRQFSNSRSEMNVSTLELGDSALYLCASSFAQGAITEAFFGQGTRLTVV.

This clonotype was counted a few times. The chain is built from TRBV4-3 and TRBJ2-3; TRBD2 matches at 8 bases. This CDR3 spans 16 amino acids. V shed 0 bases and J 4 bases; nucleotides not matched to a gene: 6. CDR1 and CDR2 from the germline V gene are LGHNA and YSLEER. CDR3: CASSQDPAGVPDTQYF. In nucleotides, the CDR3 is TGCGCCAGCAGCCAAGATCCAGCGGGAGTGCCAGATACGCAGTATTTT.

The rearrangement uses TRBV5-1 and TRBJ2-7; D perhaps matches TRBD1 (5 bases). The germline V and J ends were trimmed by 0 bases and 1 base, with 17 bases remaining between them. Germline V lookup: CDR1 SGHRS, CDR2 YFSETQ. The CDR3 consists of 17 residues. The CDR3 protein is CASSLGLDRQTSYEQYF. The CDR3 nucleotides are TGCGCCAGCAGCTTGGGGCTTGACAGACAGACTTCCTACGAGCAGTACTTC. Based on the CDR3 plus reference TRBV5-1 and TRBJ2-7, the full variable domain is KAGVTQTPRYLIKTRGQQVTLSCSPISGHRSVSWYQQTPGQGLQFLFEYFSETQRNKGNFPGRFSGRQFSNSRSEMNVSTLELGDSALYLCASSLGLDRQTSYEQYFGPGTRLTVT.

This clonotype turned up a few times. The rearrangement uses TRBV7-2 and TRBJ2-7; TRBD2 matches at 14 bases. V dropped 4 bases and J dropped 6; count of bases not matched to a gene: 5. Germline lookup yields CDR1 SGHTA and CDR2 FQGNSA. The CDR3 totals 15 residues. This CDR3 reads CASSSMGLAGVEQYF. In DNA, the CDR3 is TGTGCCAGCAGCTCAATGGGACTAGCGGGAGTCGAGCAGTACTTC.

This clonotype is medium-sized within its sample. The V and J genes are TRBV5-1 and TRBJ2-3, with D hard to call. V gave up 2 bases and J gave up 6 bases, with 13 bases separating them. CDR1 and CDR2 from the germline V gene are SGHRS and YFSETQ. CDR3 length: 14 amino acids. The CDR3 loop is CASSLTDGSDTQYF. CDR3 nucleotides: TGCGCCAGCAGCTTAACTGACGGATCCGATACGCAGTATTTT.

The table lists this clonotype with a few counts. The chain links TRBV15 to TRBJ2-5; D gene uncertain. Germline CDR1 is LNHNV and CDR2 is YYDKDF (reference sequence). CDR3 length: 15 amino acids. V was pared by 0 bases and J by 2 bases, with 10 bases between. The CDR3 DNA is TGTGCCACCAGCAGAGATCCCCAGCAGCAAGAGACCCAGTACTTC. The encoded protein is CATSRDPQQQETQYF.

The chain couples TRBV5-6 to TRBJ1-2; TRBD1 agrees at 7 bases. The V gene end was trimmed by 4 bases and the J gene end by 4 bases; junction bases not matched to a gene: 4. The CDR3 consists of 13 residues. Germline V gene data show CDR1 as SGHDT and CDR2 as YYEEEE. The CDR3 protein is CASSEGQSYGYTF. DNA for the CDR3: TGTGCCAGCAGCGAGGGACAGTCCTATGGCTACACCTTC.

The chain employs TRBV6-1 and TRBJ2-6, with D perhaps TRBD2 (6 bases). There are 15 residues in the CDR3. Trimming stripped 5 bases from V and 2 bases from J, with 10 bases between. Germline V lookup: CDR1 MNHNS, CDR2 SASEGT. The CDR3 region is CASSYGGTGANVLTF. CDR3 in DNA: TGTGCCAGCAGTTATGGGGGGACTGGGGCCAACGTCCTGACTTTC.